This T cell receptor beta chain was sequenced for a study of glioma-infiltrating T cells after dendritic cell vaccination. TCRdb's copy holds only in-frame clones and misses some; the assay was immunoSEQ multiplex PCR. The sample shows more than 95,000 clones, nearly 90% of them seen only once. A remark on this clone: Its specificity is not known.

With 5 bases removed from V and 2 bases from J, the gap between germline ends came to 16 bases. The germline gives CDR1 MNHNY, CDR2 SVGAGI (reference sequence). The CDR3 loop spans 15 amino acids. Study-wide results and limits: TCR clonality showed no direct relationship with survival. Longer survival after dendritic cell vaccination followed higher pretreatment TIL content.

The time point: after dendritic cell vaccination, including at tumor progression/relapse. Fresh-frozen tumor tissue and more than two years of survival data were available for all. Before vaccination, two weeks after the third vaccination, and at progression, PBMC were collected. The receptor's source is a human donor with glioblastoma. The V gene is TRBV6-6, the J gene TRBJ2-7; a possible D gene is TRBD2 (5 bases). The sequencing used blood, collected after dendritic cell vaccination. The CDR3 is CASSAQDSATYEQYF. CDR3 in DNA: TGTGCCAGCAGTGCCCAGGACTCGGCTACCTACGAGCAGTACTTC.